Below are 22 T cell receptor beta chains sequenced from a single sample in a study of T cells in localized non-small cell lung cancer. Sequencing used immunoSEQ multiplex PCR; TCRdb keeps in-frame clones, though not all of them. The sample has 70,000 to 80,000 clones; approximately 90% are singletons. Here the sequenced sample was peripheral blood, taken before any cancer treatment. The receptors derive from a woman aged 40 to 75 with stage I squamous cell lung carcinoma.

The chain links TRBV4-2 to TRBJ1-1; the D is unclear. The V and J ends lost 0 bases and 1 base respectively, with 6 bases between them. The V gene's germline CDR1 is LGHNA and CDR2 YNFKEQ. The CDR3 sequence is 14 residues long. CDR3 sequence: CASSQEAGNTEAFF. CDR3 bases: TGTGCCAGCAGCCAAGAGGCAGGGAACACTGAAGCTTTCTTT.

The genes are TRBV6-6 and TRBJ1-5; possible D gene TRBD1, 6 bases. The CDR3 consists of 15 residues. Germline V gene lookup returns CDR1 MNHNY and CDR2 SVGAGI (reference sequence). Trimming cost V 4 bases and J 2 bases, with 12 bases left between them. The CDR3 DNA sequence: TGTGCCAGCAGTTCCGGGGAGGGGGGCAATCAGCCCCAGCATTTT. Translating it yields CASSSGEGGNQPQHF.

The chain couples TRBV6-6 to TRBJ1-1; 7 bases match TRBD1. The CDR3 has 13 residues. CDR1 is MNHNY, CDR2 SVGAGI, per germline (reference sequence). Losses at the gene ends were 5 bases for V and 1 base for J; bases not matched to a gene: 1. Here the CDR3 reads CASSRQGNTEAFF. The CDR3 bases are TGTGCCAGCAGTCGACAGGGGAACACTGAAGCTTTCTTT.

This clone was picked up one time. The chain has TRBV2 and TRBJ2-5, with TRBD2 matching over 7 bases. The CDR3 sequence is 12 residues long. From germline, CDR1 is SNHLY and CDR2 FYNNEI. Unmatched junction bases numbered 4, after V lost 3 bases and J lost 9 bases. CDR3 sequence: CASSEETSPQYF. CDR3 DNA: TGTGCCAGCAGTGAGGAGACTAGCCCCCAGTACTTC.

The CDR3 loop is CASSERYNEQFF. The CDR3, as DNA: TGTGCCAGCAGTGAACGCTACAATGAGCAGTTCTTC. This chain links TRBV6-1 with TRBJ2-1; no clear D gene. Germline V gene sequence: CDR1 MNHNS, CDR2 SASEGT. The length of the CDR3 is 12 residues. The V gene lost 2 bases and the J gene lost 3 bases, with 2 bases spanning the gap.

The CDR3 region has the DNA TGTGCCAGCAGCTTGGCGATAGCATCCGGGGAGCTGTTTTTT. Its translation is CASSLAIASGELFF. The rearrangement uses TRBV11-2 and TRBJ2-2; unclear D gene. This CDR3 is 14 amino acids long. Trimming left V 3 bases short and J 6 bases short, with 11 bases between. Germline lookup yields CDR1 SGHAT and CDR2 FQNNGV.

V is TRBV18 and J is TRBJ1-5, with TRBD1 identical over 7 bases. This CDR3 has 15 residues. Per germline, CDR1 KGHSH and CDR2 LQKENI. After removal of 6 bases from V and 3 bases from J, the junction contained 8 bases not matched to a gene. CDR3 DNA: TGTGCCAGCTCCCCCGGGACAGTTGTCAATCAGCCCCAGCATTTT. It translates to CASSPGTVVNQPQHF. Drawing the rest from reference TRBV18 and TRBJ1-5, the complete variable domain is NAGVMQNPRHLVRRRGQEARLRCSPMKGHSHVYWYRQLPEEGLKFMVYLQKENIIDESGMPKERFSAEFPKEGPSILRIQQVVRGDSAAYFCASSPGTVVNQPQHFGDGTRLSIL.

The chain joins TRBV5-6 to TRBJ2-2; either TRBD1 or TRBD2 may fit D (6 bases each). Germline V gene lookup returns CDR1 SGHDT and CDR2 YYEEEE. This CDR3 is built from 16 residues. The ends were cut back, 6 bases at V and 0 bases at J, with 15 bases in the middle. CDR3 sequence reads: CASTHDRGPNTGELFF. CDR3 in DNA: TGTGCCAGCACCCACGACCGGGGGCCGAACACCGGGGAGCTGTTTTTT.

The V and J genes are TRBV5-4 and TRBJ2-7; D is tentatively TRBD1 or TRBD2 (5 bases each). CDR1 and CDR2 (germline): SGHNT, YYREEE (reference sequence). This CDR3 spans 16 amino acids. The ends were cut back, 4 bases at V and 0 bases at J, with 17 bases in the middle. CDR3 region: CASSPRGSVFSYEQYF. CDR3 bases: TGTGCCAGCAGCCCCCGGGGCAGCGTCTTCTCCTACGAGCAGTACTTC.

CDR3 DNA sequence: TGTGCCTGGAGGGACGGCGTTTCCTACGAGCAGTACTTC. This encodes CAWRDGVSYEQYF. The chain joins TRBV30 to TRBJ2-7; unclear D gene. Germline V gene data show CDR1 as GTSNPN and CDR2 as SVGIG (reference sequence). The germline V and J ends were trimmed by 3 bases and 1 base, with 10 bases remaining between them. This CDR3 is built from 13 residues.

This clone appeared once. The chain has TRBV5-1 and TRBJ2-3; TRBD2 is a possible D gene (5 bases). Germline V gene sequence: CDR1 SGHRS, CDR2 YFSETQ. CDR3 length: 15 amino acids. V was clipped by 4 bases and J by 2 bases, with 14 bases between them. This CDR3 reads CASSPSTGVTDTQYF. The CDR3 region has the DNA TGCGCCAGCAGCCCCTCTACCGGGGTCACAGATACGCAGTATTTT. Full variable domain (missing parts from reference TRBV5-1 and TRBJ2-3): KAGVTQTPRYLIKTRGQQVTLSCSPISGHRSVSWYQQTPGQGLQFLFEYFSETQRNKGNFPGRFSGRQFSNSRSEMNVSTLELGDSALYLCASSPSTGVTDTQYFGPGTRLTVL.

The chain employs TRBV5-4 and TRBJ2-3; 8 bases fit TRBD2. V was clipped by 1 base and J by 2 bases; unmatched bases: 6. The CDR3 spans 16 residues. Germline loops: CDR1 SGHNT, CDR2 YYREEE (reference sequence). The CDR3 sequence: CASSLYAGGTTDTQYF. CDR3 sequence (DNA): TGTGCCAGCAGCTTGTATGCGGGGGGAACCACAGATACGCAGTATTTT.

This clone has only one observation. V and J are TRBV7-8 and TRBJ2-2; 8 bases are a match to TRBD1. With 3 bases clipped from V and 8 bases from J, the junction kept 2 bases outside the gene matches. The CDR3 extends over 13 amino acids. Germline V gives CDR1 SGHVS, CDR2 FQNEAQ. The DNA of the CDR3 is TGTGCCAGCAGCTTTCAGGGGGCTGGGGAGCTGTTTTTT. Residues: CASSFQGAGELFF.

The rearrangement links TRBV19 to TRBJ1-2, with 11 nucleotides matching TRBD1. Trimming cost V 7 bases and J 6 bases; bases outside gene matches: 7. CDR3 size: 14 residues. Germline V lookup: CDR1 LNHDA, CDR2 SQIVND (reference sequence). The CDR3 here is CASIPSDRGHGYTF. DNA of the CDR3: TGTGCCAGTATTCCCTCGGACAGGGGGCATGGCTACACCTTC.

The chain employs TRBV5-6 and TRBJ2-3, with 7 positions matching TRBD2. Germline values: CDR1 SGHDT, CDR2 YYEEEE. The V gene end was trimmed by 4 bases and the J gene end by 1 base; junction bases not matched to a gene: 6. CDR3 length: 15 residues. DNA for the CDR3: TGTGCCAGCAGCCCGGGACTACATCGCACAGATACGCAGTATTTT. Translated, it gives CASSPGLHRTDTQYF. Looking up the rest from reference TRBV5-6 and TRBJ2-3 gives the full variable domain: DAGVTQSPTHLIKTRGQQVTLRCSPKSGHDTVSWYQQALGQGPQFIFQYYEEEERQRGNFPDRFSGHQFPNYSSELNVNALLLGDSALYLCASSPGLHRTDTQYFGPGTRLTVL.

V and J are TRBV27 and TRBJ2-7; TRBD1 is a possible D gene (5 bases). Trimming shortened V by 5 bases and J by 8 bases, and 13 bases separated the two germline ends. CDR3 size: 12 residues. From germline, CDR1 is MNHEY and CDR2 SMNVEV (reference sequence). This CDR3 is CASSPAGLKQYF. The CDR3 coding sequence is TGTGCCAGCAGTCCCGCAGGGCTGAAGCAGTACTTC.

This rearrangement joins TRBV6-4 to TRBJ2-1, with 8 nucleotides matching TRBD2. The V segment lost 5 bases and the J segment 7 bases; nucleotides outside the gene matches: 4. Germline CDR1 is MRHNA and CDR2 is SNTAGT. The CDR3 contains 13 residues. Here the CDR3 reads CASSRGGENEQFF. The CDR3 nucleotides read TGTGCCAGCAGTCGGGGGGGAGAGAATGAGCAGTTCTTC.

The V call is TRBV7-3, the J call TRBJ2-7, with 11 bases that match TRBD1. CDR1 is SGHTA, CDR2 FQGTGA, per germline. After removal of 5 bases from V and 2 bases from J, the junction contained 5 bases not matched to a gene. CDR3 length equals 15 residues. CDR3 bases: TGTGCCAGCAGCCAGGGACAGGGGGGGCCCTACGAGCAGTACTTC. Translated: CASSQGQGGPYEQYF. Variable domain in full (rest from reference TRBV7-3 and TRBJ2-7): GAGVSQTPSNKVTEKGKYVELRCDPISGHTALYWYRQSLGQGPEFLIYFQGTGAADDSGLPNDRFFAVRPEGSVSTLKIQRTERGDSAVYLCASSQGQGGPYEQYFGPGTRLTVT.

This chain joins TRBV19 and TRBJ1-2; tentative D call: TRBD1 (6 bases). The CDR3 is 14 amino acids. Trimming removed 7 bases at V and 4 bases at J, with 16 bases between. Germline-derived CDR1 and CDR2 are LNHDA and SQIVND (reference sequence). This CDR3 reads CASKGGPTGYGYTF. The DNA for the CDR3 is TGTGCCAGTAAGGGTGGCCCGACAGGCTATGGCTACACCTTC.

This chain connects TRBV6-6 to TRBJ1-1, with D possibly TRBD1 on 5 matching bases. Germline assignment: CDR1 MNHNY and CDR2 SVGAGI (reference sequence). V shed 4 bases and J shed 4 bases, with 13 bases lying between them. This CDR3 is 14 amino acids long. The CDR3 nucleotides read TGTGCCAGCAGTTCAAAGGGGAGGGGCACTGAAGCTTTCTTT. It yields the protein CASSSKGRGTEAFF.

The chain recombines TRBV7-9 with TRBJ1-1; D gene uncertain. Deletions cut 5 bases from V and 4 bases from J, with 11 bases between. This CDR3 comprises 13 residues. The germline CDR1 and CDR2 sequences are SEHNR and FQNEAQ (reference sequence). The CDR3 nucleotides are TGTGCCAGCAGCCCGATGGTTGTCACTGAAGCTTTCTTT. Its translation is CASSPMVVTEAFF.

In DNA, the CDR3 is TGTGCCAGCAGTTACGACGGGCGAACTGAAGCTTTCTTT. Protein product: CASSYDGRTEAFF. V usage is TRBV6-6 and J usage is TRBJ1-1; D gene uncertain. The CDR3 covers 13 residues. Trimming cost V 2 bases and J 5 bases, with 9 bases left between them. Germline V gene lookup returns CDR1 MNHNY and CDR2 SVGAGI (reference sequence).